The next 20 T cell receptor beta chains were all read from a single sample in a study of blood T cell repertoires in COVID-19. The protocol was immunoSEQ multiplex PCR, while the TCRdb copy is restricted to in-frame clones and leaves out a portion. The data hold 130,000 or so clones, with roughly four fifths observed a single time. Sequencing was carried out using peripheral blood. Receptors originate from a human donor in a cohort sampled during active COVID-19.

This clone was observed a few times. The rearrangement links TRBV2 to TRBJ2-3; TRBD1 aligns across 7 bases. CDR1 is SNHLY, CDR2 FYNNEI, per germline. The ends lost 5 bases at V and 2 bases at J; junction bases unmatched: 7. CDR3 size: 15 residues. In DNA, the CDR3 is TGTGCCAGCAGTCTTGACAGGGCCCACACAGATACGCAGTATTTT. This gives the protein CASSLDRAHTDTQYF.

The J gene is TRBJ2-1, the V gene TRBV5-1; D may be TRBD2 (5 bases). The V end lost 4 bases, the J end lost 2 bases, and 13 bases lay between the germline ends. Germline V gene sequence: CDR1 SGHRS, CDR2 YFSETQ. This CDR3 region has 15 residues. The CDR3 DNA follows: TGCGCCAGCAGCCTGGAAGGAGGTCCCTACAATGAGCAGTTCTTC. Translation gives CASSLEGGPYNEQFF.

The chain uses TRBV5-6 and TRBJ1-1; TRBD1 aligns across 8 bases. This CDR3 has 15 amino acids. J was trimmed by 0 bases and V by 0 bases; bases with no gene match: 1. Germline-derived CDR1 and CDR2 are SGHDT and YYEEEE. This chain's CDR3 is CASSLGDRLNTEAFF. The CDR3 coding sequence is TGTGCCAGCAGCTTGGGGGACAGGTTGAACACTGAAGCTTTCTTT.

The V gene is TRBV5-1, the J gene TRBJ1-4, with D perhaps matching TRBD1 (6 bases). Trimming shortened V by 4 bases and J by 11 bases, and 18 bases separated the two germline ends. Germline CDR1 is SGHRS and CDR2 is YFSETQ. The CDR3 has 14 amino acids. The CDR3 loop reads CASSQDLQGTKLFF. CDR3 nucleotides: TGCGCCAGCAGCCAAGATTTACAGGGCACCAAACTGTTTTTT.

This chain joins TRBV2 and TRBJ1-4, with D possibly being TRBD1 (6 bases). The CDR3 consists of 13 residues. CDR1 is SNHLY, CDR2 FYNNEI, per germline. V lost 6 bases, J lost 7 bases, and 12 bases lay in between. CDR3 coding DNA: TGTGCCAGCAGGGGGGACATTGTTGAAAAACTGTTTTTT. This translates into CASRGDIVEKLFF.

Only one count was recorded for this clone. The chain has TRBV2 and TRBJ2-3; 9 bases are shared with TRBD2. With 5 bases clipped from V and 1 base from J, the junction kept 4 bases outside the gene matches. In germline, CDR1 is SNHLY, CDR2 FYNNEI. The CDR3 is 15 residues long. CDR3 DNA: TGTGCCAGCAGTATTAGCGGGGGCCGCACAGATACGCAGTATTTT. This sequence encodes CASSISGGRTDTQYF.

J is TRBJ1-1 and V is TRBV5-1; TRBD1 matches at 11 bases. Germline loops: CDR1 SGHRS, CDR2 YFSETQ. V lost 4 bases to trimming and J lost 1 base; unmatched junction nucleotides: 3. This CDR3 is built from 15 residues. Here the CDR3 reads CASSKGTGGNTEAFF. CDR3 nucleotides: TGCGCCAGCAGCAAAGGGACAGGGGGGAACACTGAAGCTTTCTTT.

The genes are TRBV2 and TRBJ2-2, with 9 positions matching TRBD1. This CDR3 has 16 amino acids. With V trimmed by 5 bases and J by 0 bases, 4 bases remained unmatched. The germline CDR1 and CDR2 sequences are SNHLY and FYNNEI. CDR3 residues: CASSRGQGPNTGELFF. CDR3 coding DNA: TGTGCCAGCAGTCGGGGACAGGGCCCGAACACCGGGGAGCTGTTTTTT.

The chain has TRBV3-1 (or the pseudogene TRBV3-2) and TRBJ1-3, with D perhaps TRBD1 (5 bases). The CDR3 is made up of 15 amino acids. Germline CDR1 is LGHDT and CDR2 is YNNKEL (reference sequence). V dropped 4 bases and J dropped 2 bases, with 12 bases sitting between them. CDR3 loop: CASSPWQGTGNTIYF. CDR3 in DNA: TGTGCCAGCAGCCCATGGCAGGGAACTGGAAACACCATATATTTT.

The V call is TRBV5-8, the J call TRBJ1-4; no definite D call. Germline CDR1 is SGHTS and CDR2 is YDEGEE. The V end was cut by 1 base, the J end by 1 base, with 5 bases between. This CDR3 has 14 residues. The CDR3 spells CASSLRGTNEKLFF. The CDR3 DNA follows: TGTGCCAGCAGCTTGCGAGGAACTAATGAAAAACTGTTTTTT.

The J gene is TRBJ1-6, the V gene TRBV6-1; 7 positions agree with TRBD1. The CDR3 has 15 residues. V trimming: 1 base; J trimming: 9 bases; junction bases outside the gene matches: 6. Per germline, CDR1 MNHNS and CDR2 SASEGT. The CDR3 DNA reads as TGTGCCAGCAGTGAAGTTACAGGGGTTCGTTCACCCCTCCACTTT. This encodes CASSEVTGVRSPLHF.

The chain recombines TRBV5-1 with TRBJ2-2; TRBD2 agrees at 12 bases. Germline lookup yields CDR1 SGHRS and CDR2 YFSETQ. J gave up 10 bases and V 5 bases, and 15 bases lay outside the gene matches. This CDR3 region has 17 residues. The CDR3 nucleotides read TGCGCCAGCAGTCGGACTAGCGGGGTTTCGGCTCCCGAGGAGCTGTTTTTT. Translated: CASSRTSGVSAPEELFF.

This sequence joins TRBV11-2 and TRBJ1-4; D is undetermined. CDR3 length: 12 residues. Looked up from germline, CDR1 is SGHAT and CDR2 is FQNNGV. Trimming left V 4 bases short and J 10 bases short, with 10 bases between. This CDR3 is CASSSASRKLFF. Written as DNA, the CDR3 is TGTGCCAGCAGCTCCGCTTCTAGAAAACTGTTTTTT. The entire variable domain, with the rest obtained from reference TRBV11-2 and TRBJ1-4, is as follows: EAGVAQSPRYKIIEKRQSVAFWCNPISGHATLYWYQQILGQGPKLLIQFQNNGVVDDSQLPKDRFSAERLKGVDSTLKIQPAKLEDSAVYLCASSSASRKLFFGSGTQLSVL.

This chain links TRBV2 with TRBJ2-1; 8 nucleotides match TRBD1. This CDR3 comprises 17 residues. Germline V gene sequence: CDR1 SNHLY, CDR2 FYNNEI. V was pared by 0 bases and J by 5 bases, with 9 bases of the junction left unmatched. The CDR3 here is CASSEALQGARNNEQFF. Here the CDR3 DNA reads TGTGCCAGCAGTGAAGCGCTTCAGGGGGCGCGGAACAATGAGCAGTTCTTC.

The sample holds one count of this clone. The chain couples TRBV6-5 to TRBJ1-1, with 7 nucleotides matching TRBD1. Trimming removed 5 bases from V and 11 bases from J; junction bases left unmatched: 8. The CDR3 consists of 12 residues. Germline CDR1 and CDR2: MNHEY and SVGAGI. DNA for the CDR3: TGTGCCAGCAGTATCAGACAGGGACAGGCTTTCTTT. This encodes CASSIRQGQAFF.

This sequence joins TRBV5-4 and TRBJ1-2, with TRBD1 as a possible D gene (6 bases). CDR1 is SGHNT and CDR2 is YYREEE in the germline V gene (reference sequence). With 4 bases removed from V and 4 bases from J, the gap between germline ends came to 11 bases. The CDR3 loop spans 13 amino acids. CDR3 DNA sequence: TGTGCCAGCAGCCTGCTGGGGGCCTATGGCTACACCTTC. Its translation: CASSLLGAYGYTF.

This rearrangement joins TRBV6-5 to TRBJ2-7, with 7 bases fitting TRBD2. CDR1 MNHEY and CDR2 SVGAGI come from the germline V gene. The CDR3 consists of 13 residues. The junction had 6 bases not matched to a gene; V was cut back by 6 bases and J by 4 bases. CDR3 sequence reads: CASSASGSYEQYF. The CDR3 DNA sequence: TGTGCCAGCAGCGCTAGCGGCAGTTACGAGCAGTACTTC.

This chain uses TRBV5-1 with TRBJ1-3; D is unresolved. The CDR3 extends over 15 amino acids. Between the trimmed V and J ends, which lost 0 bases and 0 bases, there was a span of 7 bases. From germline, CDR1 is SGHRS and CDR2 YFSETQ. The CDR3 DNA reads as TGCGCCAGCAGCTTGGGGGCGATCTCTGGAAACACCATATATTTT. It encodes CASSLGAISGNTIYF.

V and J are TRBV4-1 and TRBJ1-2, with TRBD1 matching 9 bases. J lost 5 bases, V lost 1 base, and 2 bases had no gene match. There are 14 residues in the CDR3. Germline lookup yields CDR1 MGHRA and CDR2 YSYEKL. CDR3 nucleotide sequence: TGCGCCAGCAGCCAAGGGACAGGGGAATATGGCTACACCTTC. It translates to CASSQGTGEYGYTF.

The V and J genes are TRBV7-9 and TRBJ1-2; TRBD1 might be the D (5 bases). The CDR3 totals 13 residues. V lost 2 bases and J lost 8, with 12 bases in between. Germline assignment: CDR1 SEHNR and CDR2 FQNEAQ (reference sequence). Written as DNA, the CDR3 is TGTGCCAGCAGCTTAACGACAGCGGGAGGCTACACCTTC. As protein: CASSLTTAGGYTF.